This TCR beta chain was identified during a study of control samples from healthy donors and cancer patients. Looked up from germline, CDR1 is SGHDT and CDR2 is YYEEEE. V was clipped by 4 bases and J by 1 base; unmatched bases: 8. This CDR3 contains 15 residues. Here immunoSEQ multiplex PCR was the method, and the copy in TCRdb shows in-frame clones only, minus some. The table includes 150,000 or so clones, approximately 94% detected once. The chain uses TRBV5-6 and TRBJ2-7; TRBD1 aligns across 7 bases. The sequencing input was blood. This receptor was identified in a man aged 35-49 years in good health. CDR3 residues: CASSLGTAFSYEQYF. As DNA, the CDR3 is TGTGCCAGCAGCCTGGGGACAGCGTTTTCCTACGAGCAGTACTTC.